This T cell receptor (beta chain) comes out of a study of patients and donors after allogeneic stem cell transplantation. TCRdb reanalysed the RT-PCR reads using MiXCR and keeps one entry per CDR3 protein. The top ten hold about 33% of the sample, which has approximately 210,000 distinct CDR3 sequences, around 41% seen once. Germline V gene sequence: CDR1 SGHRS, CDR2 YFSETQ. J lost 4 bases, V lost 5 bases, and 6 bases had no gene match. The CDR3 loop spans 13 amino acids. This clonotype originated in a human donor who was either an allogeneic HSCT recipient or a stem cell or donor lymphocyte infusion donor (not recorded which). It is not recorded whose cells these are; they may come from a transplant donor. Material for sequencing was blood, either unsorted or a sorted T cell fraction (not recorded which). The chain recombines TRBV5-1 with TRBJ2-7, with 7 bases matching TRBD2. CDR3 loop: CASSPAGEYEQYF. CDR3 in DNA: TGCGCCAGCAGTCCGGCGGGGGAGTACGAGCAGTACTTC. The full variable domain, completed using reference TRBV5-1 and TRBJ2-7, is KAGVTQTPRYLIKTRGQQVTLSCSPISGHRSVSWYQQTPGQGLQFLFEYFSETQRNKGNFPGRFSGRQFSNSRSEMNVSTLELGDSALYLCASSPAGEYEQYFGPGTRLTVT.